The 26 T cell receptor beta chains below all came from one sample that was sequenced in a study of molecular identifiers for immune sequencing clone quantification. One entry per CDR3 protein, called by TCRdb with MiXCR from the PCR reads. The table has about 100,000 distinct CDR3 sequences, under 40% seen once. Specimen: naive CD8+ T cells from blood, with Jurkat cell RNA spiked in. Described subset: FACS-sorted CD8+CD4-CCR7+CD45RA+ naive T cells. These receptors all come from a human donor in good health. Some libraries in this study had Jurkat cell RNA spiked in.

V gene TRBV6-2 or TRBV6-3 combines with J gene TRBJ2-3; D may be TRBD2 (6 bases). The CDR3 contains 13 residues. Trimming took off 4 bases at V and 4 bases at J, with 9 bases between the two ends. Germline-derived CDR1 and CDR2 are MNHEY and SVGEGT. CDR3: CASSSGTSDTQYF. DNA for the CDR3: TGTGCCAGCAGTTCCGGGACTTCAGATACGCAGTATTTT.

This chain links TRBV28 with TRBJ2-5; D gene unclear. Germline lookup yields CDR1 MDHEN and CDR2 SYDVKM. V lost 3 bases, J lost 9 bases, and 17 bases lay in between. The CDR3 is 14 amino acids. The CDR3 loop is CASSFPNLAEPQYF. CDR3 DNA: TGTGCCAGCAGTTTCCCCAACCTCGCTGAGCCCCAGTACTTC.

V is TRBV19 and J is TRBJ1-1; tentatively, D is TRBD1 (6 bases). Looked up from germline, CDR1 is LNHDA and CDR2 is SQIVND (reference sequence). There are 14 residues in the CDR3. V was cut by 1 base and J by 4 bases, with 10 bases left in between. CDR3 in amino acids: CASSIVGGGTEAFF. CDR3 nucleotides: TGTGCCAGTAGTATAGTTGGGGGCGGCACTGAAGCTTTCTTT.

The rearrangement links TRBV28 to TRBJ1-5; the D is unclear. Trimming removed 2 bases at V and 5 bases at J, with 16 bases between. The V gene's germline CDR1 is MDHEN and CDR2 SYDVKM. The CDR3 has 16 amino acids. The CDR3 sequence: CASSLMGGSLYQPQHF. The CDR3 nucleotides are TGTGCCAGCAGTTTAATGGGCGGGAGCTTATATCAGCCCCAGCATTTT.

On this clonotype: One base away lies a much larger clone, so this may be a sequencing read error. V and J are TRBV27 and TRBJ2-5; the match to TRBD2 covers 7 bases. Per the germline V gene, CDR1 is MNHEY and CDR2 is SMNVEV (reference sequence). With 5 bases clipped from V and 4 bases from J, the junction kept 10 bases outside the gene matches. There are 15 residues in the CDR3. The CDR3: CASSVSSGLLETQYF. Written as DNA, the CDR3 is TGTGCCAGCAGTGTTTCTAGCGGCCTCCTAGAGACCCAGTACTTC.

This clonotype was seen repeatedly, ten times or more. CDR3 region: CASSPIGTTHGQFF. The CDR3, as DNA: TGTGCCAGCAGCCCCATTGGTACGACGCACGGGCAGTTCTTC. V is TRBV5-8 and J is TRBJ2-1; D unclear. Germline-derived CDR1 and CDR2 are SGHTS and YDEGEE. This CDR3 is 14 amino acids long. The ends were cut back, 4 bases at V and 12 bases at J, with 20 bases in the middle. Combining the CDR3 with reference TRBV5-8 and TRBJ2-1 gives the whole variable domain EAGVTQSPTHLIKTRGQQATLRCSPISGHTSVYWYQQALGLGLQFLLWYDEGEERNRGNFPPRFSGRQFPNYSSELNVNALELEDSALYLCASSPIGTTHGQFFGPGTRLTVL.

A few counts support this clonotype. The rearrangement joins TRBV19 to TRBJ1-1; D remains ambiguous. Per germline, CDR1 LNHDA and CDR2 SQIVND (reference sequence). The CDR3 loop spans 11 amino acids. V lost 3 bases, J lost 6 bases, and 5 bases lay in between. The CDR3 DNA sequence: TGTGCCAGTAGTATTTGGTCTGAAGCTTTCTTT. Its translation is CASSIWSEAFF.

The genes are TRBV6-2 or TRBV6-3 and TRBJ2-3; D is undetermined. Germline V gene data show CDR1 as MNHEY and CDR2 as SVGEGT. V was shortened by 0 bases and J by 2 bases, with 15 bases between the two germline ends. This CDR3 region has 17 residues. CDR3 sequence (DNA): TGTGCCAGCAGTTACTCGATAGCAGAGTACTTCACAGATACGCAGTATTTT. This sequence encodes CASSYSIAEYFTDTQYF.

The V gene is TRBV28, the J gene TRBJ2-7, with a possible D match to TRBD2 (7 bases). CDR3 length: 16 amino acids. Germline CDR1 is MDHEN and CDR2 is SYDVKM. Trimming shortened V by 3 bases and J by 2 bases, and 17 bases separated the two germline ends. CDR3 in amino acids: CASSFRGGGDPYEQYF. The CDR3 bases are TGTGCCAGCAGTTTCCGAGGGGGGGGGGACCCCTACGAGCAGTACTTC.

This clonotype was detected ten times or more. The V and J genes are TRBV7-8 and TRBJ2-1; D not certain. Deletions cut 3 bases from V and 8 bases from J, with 11 bases between. The germline gives CDR1 SGHVS, CDR2 FQNEAQ. There are 13 residues in the CDR3. The CDR3 is CASSFQVSDEQFF. The CDR3 nucleotides read TGTGCCAGCAGCTTCCAGGTTTCGGATGAGCAGTTCTTC.

The chain has TRBV9 and TRBJ2-2; a weak D match, TRBD2 (6 bases). Germline loops: CDR1 SGDLS, CDR2 YYNGEE. This CDR3 spans 15 amino acids. V was cut by 3 bases and J by 4 bases, with 13 bases left in between. The CDR3 loop reads CASSGGTLFTGELFF. The CDR3, as DNA: TGTGCCAGCAGCGGCGGGACGCTGTTCACCGGGGAGCTGTTTTTT.

Concerning this clonotype itself: The junction differs from germline at one of its ends, possibly a read error. This chain links TRBV19 with TRBJ1-1; D is possibly TRBD1 (5 bases). This CDR3 is 12 amino acids long. Germline V gives CDR1 LNHDA, CDR2 SQIVND (reference sequence). Written as DNA, the CDR3 is TGTGCCAGTAGTGAGGGGAACACTGGAGCTTTCTTT. Translation gives CASSEGNTGAFF.

In its sample, this clonotype was seen a few times. This rearrangement joins TRBV5-5 to TRBJ2-2; D not resolved. Trimming shortened V by 2 bases and J by 4 bases, and 6 bases separated the two germline ends. CDR3 length equals 13 residues. The germline V gene encodes CDR1 SGHKS and CDR2 YYEKEE (reference sequence). For the CDR3, the DNA is TGTGCCAGCAGCTTAGGTGTCACCGGGGAGCTGTTTTTT. Amino acid sequence: CASSLGVTGELFF.

This clonotype showed up just once. As the CDR3 is not closed by the conserved phenylalanine or tryptophan, this likely results from a read error. The genes are TRBV7-9 and TRBJ2-3, with 9 bases that match TRBD2. The CDR3 consists of 13 residues. Germline lookup yields CDR1 SEHNR and CDR2 FQNEAQ (reference sequence). V shed 5 bases and J 6 bases; nucleotides not matched to a gene: 3. Here the CDR3 reads CASSLGLADTQYS. In DNA form, the CDR3 reads TGTGCCAGCAGCCTTGGACTAGCGGATACGCAGTATTCT.

The V call is TRBV5-1, the J call TRBJ2-3; TRBD1 is a possible D gene (6 bases). CDR3 length equals 15 residues. CDR1 and CDR2 (germline): SGHRS, YFSETQ. V was cut by 1 base and J by 6 bases, with 15 bases left in between. The CDR3 coding sequence is TGCGCCAGCAGCTTGTGGGACACTCGATCGGATACGCAGTATTTT. Amino acid sequence: CASSLWDTRSDTQYF. The full variable domain, completed using reference TRBV5-1 and TRBJ2-3, is KAGVTQTPRYLIKTRGQQVTLSCSPISGHRSVSWYQQTPGQGLQFLFEYFSETQRNKGNFPGRFSGRQFSNSRSEMNVSTLELGDSALYLCASSLWDTRSDTQYFGPGTRLTVL.

This clonotype appeared many times. This chain uses TRBV10-3 with TRBJ2-5, with 9 bases matching TRBD1. CDR1 ENHRY and CDR2 SYGVKD come from the germline V gene. This CDR3 is built from 11 residues. The ends lost 8 bases at V and 5 bases at J; junction bases unmatched: 0. The CDR3 DNA sequence: TGTGCCATCGGGACAGGGGAGACCCAGTACTTC. It encodes CAIGTGETQYF.

The chain recombines TRBV20-1 with TRBJ2-5; 16 nucleotides align to TRBD2. Germline CDR1 reads DFQATT; CDR2 reads SNEGSKA (reference sequence). The ends lost 4 bases at V and 5 bases at J; junction bases unmatched: 13. The CDR3 spans 18 residues. CDR3 protein: CSATPSGTSGRAGETQYF. CDR3 coding DNA: TGCAGTGCTACCCCTTCCGGGACTAGCGGGAGGGCCGGGGAGACCCAGTACTTC.

V usage is TRBV5-1 and J usage is TRBJ2-7; the D gene is possibly TRBD2 (6 bases). This CDR3 region has 15 residues. V was cut by 0 bases and J by 6 bases, with 16 bases left in between. Germline loops: CDR1 SGHRS, CDR2 YFSETQ. This chain's CDR3 is CASSLGTGVLSEQYF. For the CDR3, the DNA is TGCGCCAGCAGCTTGGGTACGGGAGTCCTTTCCGAGCAGTACTTC. Using reference TRBV5-1 and TRBJ2-7 for the parts outside the CDR3, the full variable domain is KAGVTQTPRYLIKTRGQQVTLSCSPISGHRSVSWYQQTPGQGLQFLFEYFSETQRNKGNFPGRFSGRQFSNSRSEMNVSTLELGDSALYLCASSLGTGVLSEQYFGPGTRLTVT.

This clonotype has a count of ten or more. The chain is built from TRBV14 and TRBJ2-7; 9 bases are a match to TRBD1. Germline V gene data show CDR1 as SGHDN and CDR2 as FVKESK. This CDR3 has 13 residues. V was clipped by 5 bases and J by 2 bases; unmatched bases: 1. The CDR3 nucleotides are TGTGCCAGCAGCGGGGACAGGGCCTACGAGCAGTACTTC. This sequence encodes CASSGDRAYEQYF.

This clonotype came up many times. The V gene is TRBV7-2, the J gene TRBJ2-2; possible D gene TRBD1, 5 bases. CDR1 and CDR2 from the germline V gene are SGHTA and FQGNSA. Trimming pared 1 base from V and 1 base from J, leaving 13 bases between. CDR3 size: 17 residues. DNA of the CDR3: TGTGCCAGCAGCTTAGAATTCAGGGATAGGAACACCGGGGAGCTGTTTTTT. It is translated as CASSLEFRDRNTGELFF.

V and J are TRBV9 and TRBJ2-7, with 9 positions matching TRBD1. V shed 4 bases, J shed 4 bases, and the junction held 6 bases outside the gene matches. This CDR3 region has 14 residues. Germline CDR1 SGDLS, CDR2 YYNGEE. This chain's CDR3 is CASSLTGTGYEQYF. DNA of the CDR3: TGTGCCAGCAGCCTTACCGGGACAGGGTACGAGCAGTACTTC.

This clonotype was seen only a few times. The chain couples TRBV27 to TRBJ2-2; 9 bases line up with TRBD2. V gave up 7 bases and J gave up 5 bases; unmatched junction bases: 11. Germline V CDR1 and CDR2: MNHEY, SMNVEV (reference sequence). The CDR3 extends over 16 amino acids. The CDR3 here is CASKRWGGRGTGELFF. For the CDR3, the DNA is TGTGCCAGCAAGCGTTGGGGCGGGAGGGGTACCGGGGAGCTGTTTTTT.

There are a few counts of this clonotype. The chain joins TRBV10-3 to TRBJ2-1; 8 nucleotides agree with TRBD2. V shed 3 bases, J shed 0 bases, and the junction held 4 bases outside the gene matches. The germline V gene encodes CDR1 ENHRY and CDR2 SYGVKD. There are 16 residues in the CDR3. The chain's CDR3 is CAISDFAGGSYNEQFF. The CDR3 DNA reads as TGTGCCATCAGTGATTTTGCGGGGGGCTCCTACAATGAGCAGTTCTTC.

This sequence joins TRBV28 and TRBJ2-3; 9 bases agree with TRBD2. Trimming at V came to 8 bases and at J to 7 bases, leaving 10 bases not matched to a gene. The CDR3 length is 14 residues. Germline loops: CDR1 MDHEN, CDR2 SYDVKM. CDR3: CASCLSGRGNTQYF. For the CDR3, the DNA is TGTGCCAGCTGTCTTAGCGGGAGAGGTAATACGCAGTATTTT. Full variable domain (outside the CDR3, taken from reference TRBV28 and TRBJ2-3): DVKVTQSSRYLVKRTGEKVFLECVQDMDHENMFWYRQDPGLGLRLIYFSYDVKMKEKGDIPEGYSVSREKKERFSLILESASTNQTSMYLCASCLSGRGNTQYFGPGTRLTVL.

Concerning this clonotype: A much larger clone lies one base from this, so it may be a read error. The chain combines TRBV7-8 with TRBJ2-5; D remains unclear. V was shortened by 4 bases and J by 6 bases, with 3 bases between the two germline ends. The CDR3 extends over 10 amino acids. Germline V gene lookup returns CDR1 SGHVS and CDR2 FQNEAQ. As DNA, the CDR3 is TGTGCCAGCAGCTCGAAGACCCAGTACTTC. Translated: CASSSKTQYF.

The count of this clonotype is one. Its ends do not fully match the called genes, so a read error is possible. This chain uses TRBV2 with TRBJ2-1; 8 positions agree with TRBD2. CDR3 length: 15 amino acids. The V gene's germline CDR1 is SNHLY and CDR2 FYNNEI. CDR3 residues: CASSRGREDYHEQFF. In DNA form, the CDR3 reads TGTGCCAGCAGCCGGGGGCGGGAGGACTACCATGAGCAGTTCTTC. Variable domain in full (rest from reference TRBV2 and TRBJ2-1): EPEVTQTPSHQVTQMGQEVILRCVPISNHLYFYWYRQILGQKVEFLVSFYNNEISEKSEIFDDQFSVERPDGSNFTLKIRSTKLEDSAMYFCASSRGREDYHEQFFGPGTRLTVL.